This T cell receptor beta chain was captured by sequencing in a study of spatial heterogeneity in lung cancer. TCRdb ran MiXCR on the 5' RACE reads and lists one entry per CDR3 protein. This sample has approximately 50,000 distinct CDR3 sequences, with around 7.7% found just once. The CDR3 is made up of 13 amino acids. In germline, CDR1 is SGHRS, CDR2 YFSETQ. The germline V and J ends were trimmed by 0 bases and 7 bases, with 8 bases remaining between them. The time point here: blood at routine non-recurrence follow-up after resection. Tumor, nontumor lung or frozen PBMC supplied whole RNA, sequenced without sorting.

Sample: PBMCs, taken at follow-up. The TCR comes from a female donor with early-stage non-small cell lung cancer. This rearrangement joins TRBV5-1 to TRBJ1-5, with D possibly TRBD1 on 5 matching bases. CDR3 in DNA: TGCGCCAGCAGCTTGGGAGGGGACCAGCCCCAGCATTTT. Translation: CASSLGGDQPQHF.